These T cell receptor beta chains were read from a single sample in a study of technical replicates of blood from several donors. Data came from immunoSEQ multiplex PCR; TCRdb stores just in-frame clones and leaves some out. The sample records some 67,000 clones, roughly 98% being singletons. Input material: T cells isolated from PBMCs. The receptors were gathered from a human donor in good health. Each CDR3 is given with its conserved first and last residue. The D gene is left open where the match is weak. The size entry is marked missing in some rows and otherwise reads once, few, many or a size class.

abundance: -; j_gene: TRBJ1-6; d_gene: -; v_gene: TRBV6-5; CDR3nt: TGTGCCAGCAGTTACTCGCGGGCCCCAACCCACTTT; CDR3aa: CASSYSRAPTHF
abundance: -; j_gene: TRBJ2-7; d_gene: TRBD1; v_gene: TRBV18; CDR3nt: TGTGCCAGCTCATTGCGCCTAGACAGGGGATTGTACGAGCAGTACTTC; CDR3aa: CASSLRLDRGLYEQYF
abundance: -; j_gene: TRBJ1-6; d_gene: -; v_gene: TRBV5-1; CDR3nt: TGCGCCAGCAGCTTGGGAAGACACGGTAACTCACCCCTCCACTTT; CDR3aa: CASSLGRHGNSPLHF
abundance: -; j_gene: TRBJ2-3; d_gene: TRBD2; v_gene: TRBV5-1; CDR3nt: TGCGCCAGCAGCCGCGAGACTAGCGGGGCGCAGTATTTT; CDR3aa: CASSRETSGAQYF
abundance: -; j_gene: TRBJ1-1; d_gene: -; v_gene: TRBV7-9; CDR3nt: TGTGCCAGCAGCCCGTCGTTAGGAGGGAAGGCTGAAGCTTTCTTT; CDR3aa: CASSPSLGGKAEAFF
abundance: -; j_gene: TRBJ2-5; d_gene: -; v_gene: TRBV2; CDR3nt: TGTGCCAGCGGAAGGACAGCCCAAGAGACCCAGTACTTC; CDR3aa: CASGRTAQETQYF
abundance: -; j_gene: TRBJ1-2; d_gene: -; v_gene: TRBV6-5; CDR3nt: TGTGCCAGCACCCAGGGGTCGGGTGGCTACACCTTC; CDR3aa: CASTQGSGGYTF
abundance: -; j_gene: TRBJ2-3; d_gene: TRBD2; v_gene: TRBV5-4; CDR3nt: TGTGCCAGCAGCTTAGGGACTAGCGGGGGGGATACGCAGTATTTT; CDR3aa: CASSLGTSGGDTQYF
abundance: -; j_gene: TRBJ2-1; d_gene: TRBD1; v_gene: TRBV18; CDR3nt: TGTGCCAGCTCAGCCGGGACAGGGGGCTACAATGAGCAGTTCTTC; CDR3aa: CASSAGTGGYNEQFF
abundance: -; j_gene: TRBJ1-5; d_gene: TRBD1; v_gene: TRBV28; CDR3nt: TGTGCCAGCAGCTCACTCGACAGGGATTATCAGCCCCAGCATTTT; CDR3aa: CASSSLDRDYQPQHF
abundance: -; j_gene: TRBJ2-7; d_gene: TRBD1; v_gene: TRBV27; CDR3nt: TGTGCCAGCAGTGCCGGGACAGGAGCCTACGAGCAGTACTTC; CDR3aa: CASSAGTGAYEQYF
abundance: -; j_gene: TRBJ2-6; d_gene: -; v_gene: TRBV28; CDR3nt: TGTGCCAGCCGAGGGGGATTCGGGGCCAACGTCCTGACTTTC; CDR3aa: CASRGGFGANVLTF
abundance: -; j_gene: TRBJ2-7; d_gene: TRBD1; v_gene: TRBV5-4; CDR3nt: TGTGCCAGCAGCTTGGCTTTGACAGGGTCTCTCGGCGAGCAGTACTTC; CDR3aa: CASSLALTGSLGEQYF
abundance: -; j_gene: TRBJ1-2; d_gene: -; v_gene: TRBV11-2; CDR3nt: TGTGCCAGCAGCATCCGTCCGGGGGGCCACTATGGCTACACCTTC; CDR3aa: CASSIRPGGHYGYTF
abundance: -; j_gene: TRBJ1-2; d_gene: TRBD1; v_gene: TRBV12-5; CDR3nt: TGTGCTAGTGGTGGGGACAGGTCCTATGGCTACACCTTC; CDR3aa: CASGGDRSYGYTF
abundance: -; j_gene: TRBJ2-5; d_gene: -; v_gene: TRBV5-1; CDR3nt: TGCGCCAGCAGCTTGGGCGGGCGCCAAGAGACCCAGTACTTC; CDR3aa: CASSLGGRQETQYF
abundance: -; j_gene: TRBJ2-7; d_gene: TRBD2; v_gene: TRBV11-2; CDR3nt: TGTGCCAGCAGCTTAGATTCTAGCGGGGGGACCTACGAGCAGTACTTC; CDR3aa: CASSLDSSGGTYEQYF
abundance: -; j_gene: TRBJ2-5; d_gene: -; v_gene: TRBV5-1; CDR3nt: TGCGCCAGCACCATTGTAGGGGGTTTCCAAGAGACCCAGTACTTC; CDR3aa: CASTIVGGFQETQYF
abundance: -; j_gene: TRBJ2-5; d_gene: -; v_gene: TRBV5-8; CDR3nt: TGTGCCAGCAGCTTGGGGAGGTACCAAGAGACCCAGTACTTC; CDR3aa: CASSLGRYQETQYF
abundance: -; j_gene: TRBJ2-7; d_gene: TRBD2; v_gene: TRBV4-2; CDR3nt: TGTGCCAGCAGCCAAGATATAGGGACTACGGGCTACGAGCAGTACTTC; CDR3aa: CASSQDIGTTGYEQYF
abundance: -; j_gene: TRBJ2-1; d_gene: TRBD1; v_gene: TRBV4-1; CDR3nt: TGCGCCAGCCGGGGGACAGGGTACAATGAGCAGTTCTTC; CDR3aa: CASRGTGYNEQFF
abundance: once; j_gene: TRBJ2-7; d_gene: -; v_gene: TRBV6-5; CDR3nt: TGTGCCAGCAGTTACTCAGGGGGGGCCGGCTACGAGCAGTACTTC; CDR3aa: CASSYSGGAGYEQYF
abundance: -; j_gene: TRBJ1-1; d_gene: -; v_gene: TRBV5-1; CDR3nt: TGCGCCAGCAGCCTCTACCTCGGACACTCAGCGGGAAACACTGAAGCTTTCTTT; CDR3aa: CASSLYLGHSAGNTEAFF
abundance: -; j_gene: TRBJ1-2; d_gene: TRBD1; v_gene: TRBV6-1; CDR3nt: TGTGCCAGCAGTGAAAGGCCCGGACCGGGACAGGTTAACTATGGCTACACCTTC; CDR3aa: CASSERPGPGQVNYGYTF
abundance: -; j_gene: TRBJ2-7; d_gene: TRBD1; v_gene: TRBV27; CDR3nt: TGTGCCAGCAGTTTCGTAGGGGGCGGGTACGAGCAGTACTTC; CDR3aa: CASSFVGGGYEQYF
abundance: -; j_gene: TRBJ2-3; d_gene: -; v_gene: TRBV28; CDR3nt: TGTGCCAGCAGTTCCGACAACGCAGATACGCAGTATTTT; CDR3aa: CASSSDNADTQYF
abundance: -; j_gene: TRBJ1-6; d_gene: -; v_gene: TRBV6-4; CDR3nt: TGTGCCAGCAGGAGCAGTCAGGGGAGTCTTTCACCCCTCCACTTT; CDR3aa: CASRSSQGSLSPLHF
abundance: -; j_gene: TRBJ2-3; d_gene: TRBD2; v_gene: TRBV6-6; CDR3nt: TGTGCCAGCAGTGTAGCGGGAGATTTGGGTAATACGCAGTATTTT; CDR3aa: CASSVAGDLGNTQYF
abundance: -; j_gene: TRBJ1-5; d_gene: -; v_gene: TRBV28; CDR3nt: TGTGCCAGCAGTTTAGGAGATAGCAATCAGCCCCAGCATTTT; CDR3aa: CASSLGDSNQPQHF
abundance: -; j_gene: TRBJ2-1; d_gene: TRBD1; v_gene: TRBV6-5; CDR3nt: TGTGCCAGCAGTTACTCTCTCGGGACAGGCAATGAGCAGTTCTTC; CDR3aa: CASSYSLGTGNEQFF
abundance: -; j_gene: TRBJ2-1; d_gene: -; v_gene: TRBV5-1; CDR3nt: TGCGCCAGCAGCCCTAGCGTCTCGAGCTCCTACAATGAGCAGTTCTTC; CDR3aa: CASSPSVSSSYNEQFF
abundance: -; j_gene: TRBJ1-2; d_gene: -; v_gene: TRBV5-6; CDR3nt: TGTGCCAGCAGACCCAGGGGCGTCGATGGCTACACCTTC; CDR3aa: CASRPRGVDGYTF
abundance: -; j_gene: TRBJ2-1; d_gene: TRBD2; v_gene: TRBV15; CDR3nt: TGTGCCACCAGCAGCAGAGGTAGCGGGGTCCCTCGGCGGGATAACTCCTACAATGAGCAGTTCTTC; CDR3aa: CATSSRGSGVPRRDNSYNEQFF
abundance: -; j_gene: TRBJ1-5; d_gene: -; v_gene: TRBV5-1; CDR3nt: TGCGCCAGCAGACAGGACAGCAATCAGCCCCAGCATTTT; CDR3aa: CASRQDSNQPQHF
abundance: -; j_gene: TRBJ1-1; d_gene: -; v_gene: TRBV4-1; CDR3nt: TGCGCCAGCAGCCAAGATAATACGAGGGCTTTCTTT; CDR3aa: CASSQDNTRAFF